This TCR beta chain was retrieved from a study of T-cell reconstitution after alpha-beta-depleted transplantation in children. Overall study findings and caveats: Alpha-beta T cells present about two months after transplant were reported to originate from several hundred expanded graft clones.

Unique molecular identifiers were incorporated during preparation of the TCRbeta library. TCRdb reanalysed the PCR reads using MiXCR and keeps one entry per CDR3 protein. Among a few hundred thousand distinct CDR3 sequences listed, around 27% were seen once. The CDR3 has 14 residues. Trimming took off 4 bases at V and 5 bases at J, with 12 bases between the two ends. With regard to this clonotype: Its antigen remains unknown.

This TCR was recovered from a boy in the first two years of life with Wiskott-Aldrich syndrome, due to receive a stem cell transplant. The material was PBMCs, obtained before TCRalphabeta/CD19-depleted stem cell transplant. The chain combines TRBV12-3 or TRBV12-4 with TRBJ2-1; perhaps TRBD1 as D (6 bases). Here the CDR3 DNA reads TGTGCCAGCAGTTACCGGGACACCAACAATGAGCAGTTCTTC. Its translation: CASSYRDTNNEQFF.